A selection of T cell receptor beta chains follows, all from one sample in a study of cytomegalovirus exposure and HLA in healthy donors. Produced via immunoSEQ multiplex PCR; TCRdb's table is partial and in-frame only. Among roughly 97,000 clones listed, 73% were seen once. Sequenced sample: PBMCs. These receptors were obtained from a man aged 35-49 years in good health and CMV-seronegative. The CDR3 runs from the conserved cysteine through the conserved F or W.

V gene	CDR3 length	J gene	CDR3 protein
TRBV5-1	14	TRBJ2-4	CASRQGLAKNIQYF
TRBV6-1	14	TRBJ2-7	CASSERGDYYEQYF
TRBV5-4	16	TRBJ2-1	CASSLEAGTGYNEQFF
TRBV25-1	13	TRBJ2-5	CASSVWEVKTQYF
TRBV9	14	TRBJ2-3	CASSWAGGTDTQYF
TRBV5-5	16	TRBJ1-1	CASSLSNRRPNTEAFF
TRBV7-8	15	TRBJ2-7	CASSYKPERGYEQYF
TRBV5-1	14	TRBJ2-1	CASSLGQFYNEQFF
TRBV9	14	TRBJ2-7	CASSAGTGGSEQYF
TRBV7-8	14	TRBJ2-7	CASSFTGTEDEQYF
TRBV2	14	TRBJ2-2	CASTPLLNTGELFF
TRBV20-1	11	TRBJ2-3	CSAGHTDTQYF
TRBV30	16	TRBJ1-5	CAWIYQRGGRDQPQHF
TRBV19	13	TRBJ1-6	CATQDRLDSPLHF
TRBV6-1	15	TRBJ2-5	CASSLTSGGAETQYF
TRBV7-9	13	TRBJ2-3	CASSQRRSDTQYF
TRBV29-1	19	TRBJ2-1	CSVEGAIGGSGGFYNEQFF
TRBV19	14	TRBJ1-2	CASSTARTAYGYTF
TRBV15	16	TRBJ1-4	CATSREPGQGKEKLFF
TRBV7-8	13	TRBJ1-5	CASTRDRDQPQHF
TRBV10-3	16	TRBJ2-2	CAISAPGLRGTGELFF
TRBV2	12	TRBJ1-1	CACSTTGSSQLF
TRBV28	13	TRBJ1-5	CASHRGINQPQHF
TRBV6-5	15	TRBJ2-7	CASSYSPSEPGEQYF
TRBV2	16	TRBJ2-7	CASRISGETSVHEQYF
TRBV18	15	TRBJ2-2	CASSPLRGSGGELFF
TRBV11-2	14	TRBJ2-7	CASSLWTMSYEQYF
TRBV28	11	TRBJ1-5	CASSTNQPQHF
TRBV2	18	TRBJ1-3	CASSLLAGRTVQGNTIYF
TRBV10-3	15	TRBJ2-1	CAISESGVAEDEQFF
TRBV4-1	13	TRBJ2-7	CASSLIGGNEQYF
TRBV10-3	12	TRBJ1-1	CAISEVANEAFF
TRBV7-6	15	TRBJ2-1	CASSRRGQGANEQFF
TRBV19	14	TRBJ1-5	CASSILNSNQPQHF
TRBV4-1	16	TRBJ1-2	CASSQLRTGPRYGYTF
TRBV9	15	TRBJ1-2	CASSPPNRASYGYTF
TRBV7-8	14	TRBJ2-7	CASSLRGGDYEQYF
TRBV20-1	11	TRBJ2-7	CSARSPNGEYF
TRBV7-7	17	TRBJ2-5	CASSLSWSRADQETQYF
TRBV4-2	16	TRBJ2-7	CASSQTRGQGRHEQYF
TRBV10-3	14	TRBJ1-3	CAISSSRGQDTIYF